This passage covers 30 T cell receptor beta chains from one sample sequenced in a study of response to subunit inactivated influenza vaccine (dated by TCRdb to 2016 to 2019). Preparation of the library involved RT-PCR. For sequencing, an Illumina HiSeq 2500 was employed. TCRdb passed the public sequencing reads through fastp at Q25 and MiXCR, retaining productive beta sequences. Records with the same CDR3 protein are collapsed into one entry carrying the most frequent genes and DNA. The sample yields around 650,000 distinct CDR3 sequences; around a sixth were counted once. The ten largest make up around a tenth of the sample. The source material was PBMCs from blood, sampled 11 to 12 days after vaccination. These receptors all stem from a man in his fifties who received an inactivated influenza vaccine. Donor details come from another sample of the same person, matched by shared clones.

This clonotype has just a few counts. The rearrangement uses TRBV7-2 and TRBJ2-2; D uncertain. The ends were cut back, 3 bases at V and 4 bases at J, with 12 bases in the middle. CDR1 SGHTA and CDR2 FQGNSA come from the germline V gene. The CDR3 loop spans 15 amino acids. The chain's CDR3 is CASSFTYLTTGELFF. Written as DNA, the CDR3 is TGTGCCAGCAGCTTCACCTACTTAACCACCGGGGAGCTGTTTTTT.

There are a few counts of this clonotype. This chain joins TRBV12-3 or TRBV12-4 and TRBJ1-2; the D gene is possibly TRBD1 (5 bases). The CDR3 sequence is 15 residues long. V gave up 5 bases and J gave up 2 bases, with 15 bases separating them. Here the CDR3 DNA reads TGTGCCAGCAGTCCTCTGGGGACTTCCAACTATGGCTACACCTTC. This codes for CASSPLGTSNYGYTF.

This clonotype was seen a few times. The CDR3 DNA is TGCAGTGCCAAGATCGGACTAGTCAATGAGCAGTTCTTC. It yields the protein CSAKIGLVNEQFF. The chain joins TRBV20-1 to TRBJ2-1; 7 positions agree with TRBD2. CDR3 length: 13 amino acids. CDR1 is DFQATT and CDR2 is SNEGSKA in the germline V gene (reference sequence). V shed 6 bases and J 6 bases; nucleotides not matched to a gene: 8.

The sample holds many counts of this clonotype. The V gene is TRBV14, the J gene TRBJ2-2; D is undetermined. Germline V gene lookup returns CDR1 SGHDN and CDR2 FVKESK. The V end was cut by 2 bases, the J end by 2 bases, with 3 bases between. The CDR3 contains 13 residues. The CDR3 DNA follows: TGTGCCAGCAGCCAAACTAACACCGGGGAGCTGTTTTTT. It yields the protein CASSQTNTGELFF. The full variable domain, rest sourced from reference TRBV14 and TRBJ2-2, is EAGVTQFPSHSVIEKGQTVTLRCDPISGHDNLYWYRRVMGKEIKFLLHFVKESKQDESGMPNNRFLAERTGGTYSTLKVQPAELEDSGVYFCASSQTNTGELFFGEGSRLTVL.

The gene calls are TRBV5-1 and TRBJ2-3; 11 nucleotides line up with TRBD2. Unmatched junction bases numbered 4, after V lost 2 bases and J lost 2 bases. This CDR3 is built from 16 residues. From germline, CDR1 is SGHRS and CDR2 YFSETQ. This CDR3 reads CASSFRTSGYTDTQYF. In DNA form, the CDR3 reads TGCGCCAGCAGCTTTAGGACTAGCGGGTACACAGATACGCAGTATTTT. The full variable domain, with the rest looked up from reference TRBV5-1 and TRBJ2-3, is KAGVTQTPRYLIKTRGQQVTLSCSPISGHRSVSWYQQTPGQGLQFLFEYFSETQRNKGNFPGRFSGRQFSNSRSEMNVSTLELGDSALYLCASSFRTSGYTDTQYFGPGTRLTVL.

This clonotype occurred a few times. The chain combines TRBV6-1 with TRBJ1-5, with D perhaps matching TRBD1 (6 bases). This CDR3 contains 16 residues. In germline, CDR1 is MNHNS, CDR2 SASEGT. Trimming shortened V by 0 bases and J by 7 bases, and 16 bases separated the two germline ends. CDR3 region: CASSEAFGQGSQPQHF. DNA for the CDR3: TGTGCCAGCAGTGAAGCCTTCGGGCAGGGGAGCCAGCCCCAGCATTTT.

In its sample, this clonotype was seen a few times. The chain employs TRBV6-5 and TRBJ2-7; 9 positions agree with TRBD1. CDR1 is MNHEY and CDR2 is SVGAGI in the germline V gene. The CDR3 spans 17 residues. Germline trimming cut 0 bases from V and 4 bases from J; bases unmatched to any gene: 10. CDR3 protein: CASSYSWGDRGSYEQYF. The CDR3 DNA reads TGTGCCAGCAGTTACTCTTGGGGCGACAGGGGGTCTTACGAGCAGTACTTC.

V is TRBV5-1 and J is TRBJ2-1; 11 bases fit TRBD2. This CDR3 comprises 16 residues. The junction had 9 bases not matched to a gene; V was cut back by 2 bases and J by 8 bases. Germline V gives CDR1 SGHRS, CDR2 YFSETQ. The CDR3 sequence is CASSLLAGALGDEQFF. The CDR3 DNA follows: TGCGCCAGCAGCTTACTAGCGGGGGCCCTCGGGGATGAGCAGTTCTTC.

This clonotype was seen a few times. The chain combines TRBV28 with TRBJ2-2; perhaps TRBD1 as D (6 bases). Per the germline V gene, CDR1 is MDHEN and CDR2 is SYDVKM. The V end lost 8 bases, the J end lost 5 bases, and 21 bases lay between the germline ends. There are 16 residues in the CDR3. CDR3 sequence (DNA): TGTGCCAGCGAAATAAAGAGGAGGCAGGGGACCGGGGAGCTGTTTTTT. It is translated as CASEIKRRQGTGELFF.

This clonotype was observed a few times. J is TRBJ2-5 and V is TRBV5-1; D unclear. Germline lookup yields CDR1 SGHRS and CDR2 YFSETQ. V lost 5 bases, J lost 0 bases, and 8 bases lay in between. The CDR3 runs 13 residues. The CDR3 coding sequence is TGCGCCAGCAGGATCGACAACCAAGAGACCCAGTACTTC. Translated: CASRIDNQETQYF. Looking up the rest from reference TRBV5-1 and TRBJ2-5 gives the full variable domain: KAGVTQTPRYLIKTRGQQVTLSCSPISGHRSVSWYQQTPGQGLQFLFEYFSETQRNKGNFPGRFSGRQFSNSRSEMNVSTLELGDSALYLCASRIDNQETQYFGPGTRLLVL.

The chain carries TRBV11-2 and TRBJ1-1; TRBD1 might be the D (5 bases). Germline CDR1 and CDR2: SGHAT and FQNNGV. The CDR3 covers 13 residues. V was clipped by 5 bases and J by 0 bases, with 7 bases between them. CDR3 region: CASSGHMNTEAFF. The CDR3 DNA sequence: TGTGCCAGCAGCGGACACATGAACACTGAAGCTTTCTTT.

This clonotype has more than one count but fewer than ten. This chain links TRBV20-1 with TRBJ2-5, with 7 bases matching TRBD1. The CDR3 has 15 amino acids. The V gene's germline CDR1 is DFQATT and CDR2 SNEGSKA (reference sequence). With V trimmed by 0 bases and J by 2 bases, 6 bases remained unmatched. CDR3 sequence reads: CSARDGSRGQETQYF. The CDR3 region has the DNA TGCAGTGCTAGAGATGGGAGCAGGGGGCAAGAGACCCAGTACTTC.

This clonotype was picked up many times. The rearrangement uses TRBV4-1 and TRBJ2-5; TRBD2 aligns across 10 bases. J was trimmed by 3 bases and V by 3 bases; bases with no gene match: 4. Germline CDR1 and CDR2: MGHRA and YSYEKL. The CDR3 is 15 amino acids. In DNA form, the CDR3 reads TGCGCCAGCAGCCAGACCGGGACTAGCGAAGAGACCCAGTACTTC. It codes for CASSQTGTSEETQYF.

V usage is TRBV20-1 and J usage is TRBJ2-3; maybe TRBD2 (6 bases). CDR1 is DFQATT and CDR2 is SNEGSKA in the germline V gene (reference sequence). The CDR3 has 15 residues. V was pared by 6 bases and J by 4 bases, with 20 bases between. The CDR3 DNA reads TGCAGTGCGGGGATTATAGAGGAGGGGCCAGATACGCAGTATTTT. Its translation is CSAGIIEEGPDTQYF.

This clonotype was counted only a few times. The chain couples TRBV10-3 to TRBJ2-5; the match to TRBD2 covers 8 bases. V lost 5 bases and J lost 5; bases outside the gene matches: 10. This CDR3 has 15 residues. The germline gives CDR1 ENHRY, CDR2 SYGVKD. The CDR3 DNA follows: TGTGCCATCAGTCAAGCGGTAGCGGGACGGGAGACCCAGTACTTC. It specifies CAISQAVAGRETQYF.

The J gene is TRBJ2-1, the V gene TRBV11-3; 12 positions match TRBD2. CDR1 and CDR2 from the germline V gene are SGHNT and YENEEA. This CDR3 contains 16 residues. Germline trimming cut 5 bases from V and 2 bases from J; bases unmatched to any gene: 4. The CDR3 loop is CASSPTSGRTYNEQFF. Here the CDR3 DNA reads TGTGCCAGCAGCCCGACTAGCGGGAGAACCTACAATGAGCAGTTCTTC. The full variable domain, its missing parts supplied by reference TRBV11-3 and TRBJ2-1, is EAGVVQSPRYKIIEKKQPVAFWCNPISGHNTLYWYLQNLGQGPELLIRYENEEAVDDSQLPKDRFSAERLKGVDSTLKIQPAELGDSAVYLCASSPTSGRTYNEQFFGPGTRLTVL.

This clonotype has more than one count but fewer than ten. This chain joins TRBV28 and TRBJ1-1, with D uncertain. This CDR3 contains 15 residues. The germline V gene has CDR1 MDHEN and CDR2 SYDVKM. Trimming pared 1 base from V and 3 bases from J, leaving 12 bases between. For the CDR3, the DNA is TGTGCCAGCAGTTTATCATGGGCCCAGGACACTGAAGCTTTCTTT. Amino acid sequence: CASSLSWAQDTEAFF.

The gene calls are TRBV5-1 and TRBJ2-1; TRBD1 aligns across 12 bases. Germline CDR1 reads SGHRS; CDR2 reads YFSETQ. This CDR3 region has 16 residues. With 2 bases clipped from V and 8 bases from J, the junction kept 8 bases outside the gene matches. The CDR3 DNA is TGCGCCAGCAGCTTCTTCCCCGGGACAGGGGGCTATGAGCAGTTCTTC. Protein: CASSFFPGTGGYEQFF.

V and J are TRBV9 and TRBJ2-7, with 11 bases fitting TRBD2. CDR3 length equals 16 residues. Germline-derived CDR1 and CDR2 are SGDLS and YYNGEE. Losses at the gene ends were 4 bases for V and 5 bases for J; bases not matched to a gene: 11. CDR3 sequence reads: CASSPPGTSGRNEQYF. The CDR3 nucleotides read TGTGCCAGCAGCCCTCCGGGGACTAGCGGTCGAAACGAGCAGTACTTC.

This clonotype was counted only a few times. The rearrangement joins TRBV6-5 to TRBJ2-1; TRBD2 aligns across 12 bases. Germline CDR1 MNHEY, CDR2 SVGAGI. CDR3 length: 17 residues. With 2 bases clipped from V and 4 bases from J, the junction kept 6 bases outside the gene matches. In DNA, the CDR3 is TGTGCCAGCAGTTACAGACCCGGGACTAGCGGGTACAATGAGCAGTTCTTC. It codes for CASSYRPGTSGYNEQFF.

The chain links TRBV7-2 to TRBJ1-2; unclear D gene. The CDR3 runs to 17 residues. Germline assignment: CDR1 SGHTA and CDR2 FQGNSA. The V gene lost 1 base and the J gene lost 0 bases, with 15 bases spanning the gap. CDR3 sequence (DNA): TGTGCCAGCAGCTTAGGTGCCGCCTCTATAGCTAACTATGGCTACACCTTC. Encoded protein: CASSLGAASIANYGYTF.

The chain uses TRBV12-3 or TRBV12-4 and TRBJ2-1, with 8 bases identical to TRBD2. V gave up 6 bases and J gave up 3 bases; unmatched junction bases: 10. The CDR3 spans 16 residues. CDR3 bases: TGTGCCAGCAGCCCGAGTTCCCTAGCGGGCTACAATGAGCAGTTCTTC. Encoded protein: CASSPSSLAGYNEQFF.

The J gene is TRBJ2-1, the V gene TRBV10-3; 10 bases are a match to TRBD2. CDR3 length: 15 amino acids. Losses at the gene ends were 11 bases for V and 4 bases for J; bases not matched to a gene: 11. Germline assignment: CDR1 ENHRY and CDR2 SYGVKD. CDR3 sequence: CAVKASGGGYNEQFF. The CDR3 DNA is TGTGCCGTAAAAGCTAGCGGGGGTGGGTACAATGAGCAGTTCTTC.

This clonotype showed up just a few times. The chain couples TRBV7-9 to TRBJ1-2, with D unresolved. Trimming removed 2 bases from V and 4 bases from J, with 8 bases in between. The germline V gene has CDR1 SEHNR and CDR2 FQNEAQ (reference sequence). The CDR3 sequence is 13 residues long. The CDR3 DNA reads TGTGCCAGCAGCTTACTCAGTCTCTATGGCTACACCTTC. It encodes CASSLLSLYGYTF.

The chain couples TRBV27 to TRBJ1-2; D uncertain. V lost 6 bases and J 4 bases, leaving 6 bases between the germline ends. Germline V lookup: CDR1 MNHEY, CDR2 SMNVEV (reference sequence). The CDR3 sequence is 11 residues long. CDR3 coding DNA: TGTGCCAGCAGGGGCCCCTATGGCTACACCTTC. Residues: CASRGPYGYTF.

The CDR3 protein is CSARLAGGPLLRNYNEQFF. As DNA, the CDR3 is TGCAGCGCAAGACTAGCGGGAGGGCCACTACTCAGAAACTACAATGAGCAGTTCTTC. The chain joins TRBV29-1 to TRBJ2-1; 14 nucleotides align to TRBD2. The germline CDR1 and CDR2 sequences are SQVTM and ANQGSEA. J gave up 3 bases and V 7 bases, and 17 bases lay outside the gene matches. The CDR3 covers 19 residues.

DNA of the CDR3: TGCGCCAGCAGCTTGAGGGGACAGGGAACTGGAAACACCATATATTTT. The encoded protein is CASSLRGQGTGNTIYF. The V gene is TRBV5-1, the J gene TRBJ1-3; TRBD1 agrees at 9 bases. The V segment lost 1 base and the J segment 2 bases; nucleotides outside the gene matches: 4. Germline V gene lookup returns CDR1 SGHRS and CDR2 YFSETQ. CDR3 length equals 16 residues.

This clonotype appeared a few times. V usage is TRBV11-2 and J usage is TRBJ2-3; TRBD2 might be the D (5 bases). Deletions cut 2 bases from V and 4 bases from J, with 7 bases between. CDR1 SGHAT and CDR2 FQNNGV come from the germline V gene. The CDR3 has 13 residues. CDR3 nucleotides: TGTGCCAGCAGCTTAAAAGCGGCAGATACGCAGTATTTT. Its translation: CASSLKAADTQYF.

This clonotype occurred a few times. J is TRBJ2-3 and V is TRBV7-6; 9 nucleotides match TRBD2. This CDR3 has 16 amino acids. Trimming at V came to 3 bases and at J to 2 bases, leaving 6 bases not matched to a gene. CDR1 and CDR2 (germline): SGHVS, FNYEAQ. CDR3 sequence (DNA): TGTGCCAGCAGCTTGCAGGCTAGCGGGATCACAGATACGCAGTATTTT. Protein sequence: CASSLQASGITDTQYF. Full variable domain (outside the CDR3, taken from reference TRBV7-6 and TRBJ2-3): GAGVSQSPRYKVTKRGQDVALRCDPISGHVSLYWYRQALGQGPEFLTYFNYEAQQDKSGLPNDRFSAERPEGSISTLTIQRTEQRDSAMYRCASSLQASGITDTQYFGPGTRLTVL.

J is TRBJ2-1 and V is TRBV6-2 or TRBV6-3, with TRBD2 as a possible D gene (7 bases). V lost 0 bases to trimming and J lost 6 bases, with 15 bases between them. CDR3 length: 16 residues. CDR1 and CDR2 from the germline V gene are MNHEY and SVGEGT. The CDR3 region is CASSYSTGGGGNEQFF. In DNA, the CDR3 is TGTGCCAGCAGTTACTCGACCGGGGGAGGGGGCAATGAGCAGTTCTTC.